Each of the 30 T cell receptor beta chains below was sequenced from the same sample in a study of T-cell reconstitution after alpha-beta-depleted transplantation in children. During its preparation, the TCRbeta library received unique molecular identifiers. TCRdb reanalysed the PCR reads using MiXCR and keeps one entry per CDR3 protein. The sample carries under 250,000 distinct CDR3 sequences, over 15% recorded once. Specimen: PBMCs, mostly from graft donor cells, collected 360 days after TCRalphabeta/CD19-depleted stem cell transplant. These receptors all come from a male patient aged 2-9 years who had a stem cell transplant for acute lymphoblastic leukemia, so the T cells may come from the graft donor.

The chain is built from TRBV7-9 and TRBJ2-7; D is perhaps TRBD1 or TRBD2 (5 bases each). The CDR3 contains 13 residues. V was trimmed by 4 bases and J by 4 bases, leaving 11 bases between them. CDR1 and CDR2 from the germline V gene are SEHNR and FQNEAQ (reference sequence). The CDR3 spells CASSSRGAYEQYF. The DNA of the CDR3 is TGTGCCAGCAGCTCGCGAGGGGCTTACGAGCAGTACTTC. Using reference TRBV7-9 and TRBJ2-7 for the parts outside the CDR3, the full variable domain is DTGVSQNPRHKITKRGQNVTFRCDPISEHNRLYWYRQTLGQGPEFLTYFQNEAQLEKSRLLSDRFSAERPKGSFSTLEIQRTEQGDSAMYLCASSSRGAYEQYFGPGTRLTVT.

This clonotype has at least ten counts. The genes are TRBV3-1 and TRBJ2-1; D possibly corresponds to TRBD1 (5 bases). Trimming left V 0 bases short and J 5 bases short, with 11 bases between. Germline V CDR1 and CDR2: LGHDT, YNNKEL (reference sequence). There are 15 residues in the CDR3. In DNA, the CDR3 is TGTGCCAGCAGCCAAGAGTCTAGGGGTAACAATGAGCAGTTCTTC. This gives the protein CASSQESRGNNEQFF.

This clonotype occurred a few times. The gene calls are TRBV6-2 or TRBV6-3 and TRBJ2-7; D unresolved. The CDR3 is 16 amino acids. Trimming took 3 bases from V and 1 from J, leaving 16 bases between them. Germline assignment: CDR1 MNHEY and CDR2 SVGEGT. As DNA, the CDR3 is TGTGCCAGCAGTTATACCGTCCCTCCTTGGTCCTACGAGCAGTACTTC. Protein product: CASSYTVPPWSYEQYF.

In this sample, this clonotype turned up a few times. The rearrangement links TRBV20-1 to TRBJ1-4; D call uncertain. From germline, CDR1 is DFQATT and CDR2 SNEGSKA (reference sequence). V gave up 5 bases and J gave up 7 bases, with 5 bases separating them. This CDR3 comprises 10 residues. The CDR3: CSALVEKLFF. CDR3 sequence (DNA): TGCAGTGCTTTGGTTGAAAAACTGTTTTTT.

The rearrangement joins TRBV20-1 to TRBJ1-5, with 9 bases matching TRBD1. The CDR3 extends over 14 amino acids. J lost 2 bases, V lost 5 bases, and 4 bases had no gene match. Looked up from germline, CDR1 is DFQATT and CDR2 is SNEGSKA (reference sequence). The CDR3 here is CSADRGVGNQPQHF. The CDR3 region has the DNA TGCAGTGCTGACAGGGGGGTGGGCAATCAGCCCCAGCATTTT.

CDR3 loop: CASSLGEWEQFF. In nucleotides, the CDR3 is TGTGCCAGTAGCCTGGGGGAATGGGAGCAGTTCTTC. The rearrangement uses TRBV19 and TRBJ2-1; D may match TRBD1 or TRBD2 (5 bases each). Between the trimmed V and J ends, which lost 6 bases and 10 bases, there was a span of 13 bases. Germline V gene lookup returns CDR1 LNHDA and CDR2 SQIVND (reference sequence). This CDR3 comprises 12 residues.

V is TRBV3-1 and J is TRBJ2-2; TRBD1 matches 11 bases. CDR3 length: 16 residues. Germline V gives CDR1 LGHDT, CDR2 YNNKEL (reference sequence). V trimming: 5 bases; J trimming: 5 bases; junction bases outside the gene matches: 7. The CDR3 loop reads CASSLRTGGRTGELFF. The DNA for the CDR3 is TGTGCCAGCAGCTTGCGGACAGGGGGCAGGACCGGGGAGCTGTTTTTT.

This clonotype was seen many times. The J gene is TRBJ2-5, the V gene TRBV2; 14 bases match TRBD2. V shed 5 bases, J shed 2 bases, and the junction held 1 base outside the gene matches. The V gene's germline CDR1 is SNHLY and CDR2 FYNNEI. This CDR3 has 15 residues. CDR3 sequence: CASSWTSGGQETQYF. In nucleotides, the CDR3 is TGTGCCAGCAGTTGGACTAGCGGGGGGCAAGAGACCCAGTACTTC. The variable domain in full, completed from reference TRBV2 and TRBJ2-5, reads EPEVTQTPSHQVTQMGQEVILRCVPISNHLYFYWYRQILGQKVEFLVSFYNNEISEKSEIFDDQFSVERPDGSNFTLKIRSTKLEDSAMYFCASSWTSGGQETQYFGPGTRLLVL.

This clonotype was detected many times. The V gene is TRBV12-3 or TRBV12-4, the J gene TRBJ2-3, with a tentative D call TRBD2 (7 bases). The CDR3 is 16 amino acids. The V and J ends lost 5 bases and 0 bases respectively, with 15 bases between them. The CDR3 loop reads CASSPGGPTSTDTQYF. DNA for the CDR3: TGTGCCAGCAGTCCGGGGGGCCCAACTAGCACAGATACGCAGTATTTT.

The chain recombines TRBV7-2 with TRBJ2-5; D is perhaps TRBD2 (6 bases). The CDR3 runs 14 residues. Germline assignment: CDR1 SGHTA and CDR2 FQGNSA. V lost 4 bases and J lost 5, with 14 bases in between. CDR3 sequence: CASSSSSRGETQYF. The CDR3 DNA is TGTGCCAGCAGCTCCAGCTCGCGGGGTGAGACCCAGTACTTC.

This chain joins TRBV4-2 and TRBJ2-6, with 7 nucleotides matching TRBD2. The germline gives CDR1 LGHNA, CDR2 YNFKEQ. The CDR3 contains 20 residues. After removal of 6 bases from V and 2 bases from J, the junction contained 19 bases not matched to a gene. CDR3 nucleotide sequence: TGTGCCAGCAGTCCCTCGGGGGGAGGAGCTTCGACTACTGGGGCCAACGTCCTGACTTTC. Its translation is CASSPSGGGASTTGANVLTF.

The sample holds many counts of this clonotype. This rearrangement joins TRBV7-2 to TRBJ2-3; the D gene is possibly TRBD2 (5 bases). This CDR3 is built from 15 residues. Trimming left V 3 bases short and J 1 base short, with 11 bases between. Germline-derived CDR1 and CDR2 are SGHTA and FQGNSA. In nucleotides, the CDR3 is TGTGCCAGCAGCTTGCAAAGCGGAGGCACAGATACGCAGTATTTT. The encoded protein is CASSLQSGGTDTQYF.

The chain is built from TRBV4-3 and TRBJ2-3; D might be TRBD1 or TRBD2, each matching 5 bases. This CDR3 is built from 16 residues. Trimming cost V 1 base and J 5 bases, with 16 bases left between them. Germline V CDR1 and CDR2: LGHNA, YSLEER. The CDR3 DNA sequence: TGCGCCAGCAGCCAAGGAGGGGCAGGACAAGTAGATACGCAGTATTTT. The encoded protein is CASSQGGAGQVDTQYF.

The chain has TRBV5-1 and TRBJ2-1; 9 positions agree with TRBD1. The V and J ends lost 5 bases and 5 bases, in that order; junction bases with no gene match: 17. The germline CDR1 and CDR2 sequences are SGHRS and YFSETQ. The CDR3 totals 18 residues. CDR3 amino acids: CASRKQGADLRQHNEQFF. The CDR3 DNA sequence: TGCGCCAGCAGAAAACAGGGGGCGGATCTCAGACAACACAATGAGCAGTTCTTC.

In its sample, this clonotype was seen a few times. This sequence joins TRBV5-1 and TRBJ2-2, with D possibly matching TRBD1 (5 bases). The germline V and J ends were trimmed by 0 bases and 6 bases, with 12 bases remaining between them. This CDR3 is built from 15 residues. Looked up from germline, CDR1 is SGHRS and CDR2 is YFSETQ. CDR3 amino acids: CASSLAVWGSGELFF. The CDR3 nucleotides read TGCGCCAGCAGCTTGGCGGTATGGGGCTCCGGGGAGCTGTTTTTT.

CDR3 in DNA: TGTGCCAGCAGCTCTCTCTCGGGGCTAGCGGGGGAAAAGAATGAGCAGTTCTTC. It is translated as CASSSLSGLAGEKNEQFF. The V and J genes are TRBV11-1 and TRBJ2-1, with TRBD2 matching 10 bases. CDR3 length equals 18 residues. The germline gives CDR1 SGHAT, CDR2 FQDESV (reference sequence). V lost 4 bases to trimming and J lost 7 bases; unmatched junction nucleotides: 16.

Only a few counts were recorded for this clonotype. No DNA is shown, since the ends of the CDR3 on it are uncertain; the CDR3 is the one TCRdb lists. This chain's CDR3 is CASSSSTADEQYF. The rearrangement joins TRBV27 to TRBJ2-7. Germline V gene lookup returns CDR1 MNHEY and CDR2 SMNVEV (reference sequence). The CDR3 numbers 13 amino acids, ends counted.

This clonotype appeared many times. V gene TRBV4-1 combines with J gene TRBJ2-1; D is ambiguous. V was cut by 4 bases and J by 0 bases, with 16 bases left in between. The CDR3 is 17 residues long. Germline V gives CDR1 MGHRA, CDR2 YSYEKL. The CDR3 reads CASSRNPRQSSYNEQFF. CDR3 sequence (DNA): TGCGCCAGCAGCCGCAACCCGCGGCAGAGCTCCTACAATGAGCAGTTCTTC.

The V gene is TRBV5-1, the J gene TRBJ1-1; D gene unclear. V gave up 2 bases and J gave up 4 bases, with 9 bases separating them. This CDR3 has 13 amino acids. In germline, CDR1 is SGHRS, CDR2 YFSETQ. In nucleotides, the CDR3 is TGCGCCAGCAGCTTTTCGGAGGGCACTGAAGCTTTCTTT. It is translated as CASSFSEGTEAFF.

The CDR3 protein is CASSLENIQYF. The CDR3, as DNA: TGTGCCAGCAGTTTAGAAAACATTCAGTACTTC. This rearrangement joins TRBV12-3 or TRBV12-4 to TRBJ2-4; D gene uncertain. V was clipped by 1 base and J by 5 bases, with 0 bases between them. The CDR3 covers 11 residues.

The genes are TRBV12-3 or TRBV12-4 and TRBJ2-3; 11 positions match TRBD2. V was clipped by 1 base and J by 1 base; unmatched bases: 1. CDR3 length: 16 residues. CDR3 sequence (DNA): TGTGCCAGCAGTTTAGAGACTAGCGGGGGCACAGATACGCAGTATTTT. Translating it yields CASSLETSGGTDTQYF.

Only a few counts were recorded for this clonotype. V usage is TRBV7-9 and J usage is TRBJ1-1; D is possibly TRBD1 (6 bases). Germline V CDR1 and CDR2: SEHNR, FQNEAQ (reference sequence). With 5 bases removed from V and 2 bases from J, the gap between germline ends came to 12 bases. CDR3 length: 14 amino acids. The chain's CDR3 is CASSPYRDNTEAFF. The CDR3 DNA reads TGTGCCAGCAGCCCTTACAGGGATAACACTGAAGCTTTCTTT.

This clonotype was observed a few times. The chain carries TRBV10-3 and TRBJ1-2; no reliable D call. This CDR3 region has 14 residues. The V end was cut by 6 bases, the J end by 2 bases, with 13 bases between. From germline, CDR1 is ENHRY and CDR2 SYGVKD. CDR3 sequence: CAISDYRENYGYTF. The CDR3 DNA follows: TGTGCCATCAGCGACTATAGAGAGAACTATGGCTACACCTTC.

The CDR3 protein is CASSPDLGGENSYEQYF. In nucleotides, the CDR3 is TGTGCCAGCAGCCCTGATCTGGGGGGGGAAAACTCCTACGAGCAGTACTTC. V gene TRBV5-6 combines with J gene TRBJ2-7; 7 bases match TRBD2. Germline V gene sequence: CDR1 SGHDT, CDR2 YYEEEE. V was clipped by 4 bases and J by 0 bases; unmatched bases: 13. The CDR3 extends over 17 amino acids.

The chain couples TRBV12-3 or TRBV12-4 to TRBJ2-1; 9 bases match TRBD2. After removal of 6 bases from V and 7 bases from J, the junction contained 4 bases not matched to a gene. The CDR3 totals 13 residues. The CDR3 is CASRVSGGNEQFF. CDR3 sequence (DNA): TGTGCCAGCAGAGTGAGCGGGGGGAATGAGCAGTTCTTC.

This clonotype was found many times. The V and J genes are TRBV2 and TRBJ2-7; 10 bases are a match to TRBD1. V trimming: 6 bases; J trimming: 7 bases; junction bases outside the gene matches: 9. The CDR3 is 14 residues long. Germline V gene data show CDR1 as SNHLY and CDR2 as FYNNEI. The CDR3 loop is CASRVGDRGREQYF. CDR3 sequence (DNA): TGTGCCAGCAGGGTTGGGGACAGGGGCCGGGAGCAGTACTTC. Supplemented by reference TRBV2 and TRBJ2-7, the full variable domain reads EPEVTQTPSHQVTQMGQEVILRCVPISNHLYFYWYRQILGQKVEFLVSFYNNEISEKSEIFDDQFSVERPDGSNFTLKIRSTKLEDSAMYFCASRVGDRGREQYFGPGTRLTVT.

The gene calls are TRBV9 and TRBJ2-1; weak D call: TRBD2 (5 bases). With 1 base removed from V and 9 bases from J, the gap between germline ends came to 11 bases. From germline, CDR1 is SGDLS and CDR2 YYNGEE. This CDR3 has 13 amino acids. The CDR3 region has the DNA TGTGCCAGCAGCGTAAGTTCGGGGATTGAGCAGTTCTTC. Its translation: CASSVSSGIEQFF.

The table lists this clonotype with a few counts. The chain recombines TRBV5-1 with TRBJ2-2; TRBD1 agrees at 7 bases. Unmatched junction bases numbered 13, after V lost 4 bases and J lost 4 bases. Germline-derived CDR1 and CDR2 are SGHRS and YFSETQ. This CDR3 comprises 17 residues. The CDR3: CASSQYSTGQSTGELFF. As DNA, the CDR3 is TGCGCCAGCAGCCAGTACAGCACGGGACAGAGCACCGGGGAGCTGTTTTTT.

The sample holds a few counts of this clonotype. V and J are TRBV10-3 and TRBJ2-5; 9 nucleotides line up with TRBD1. Germline CDR1 is ENHRY and CDR2 is SYGVKD. The J segment lost 1 base and the V segment lost 5 bases, leaving 8 bases of the junction unmatched. The CDR3 covers 16 residues. CDR3 nucleotide sequence: TGTGCCATCAGTTCAGGGGCGACAGGGGGCCAAGAGACCCAGTACTTC. Protein: CAISSGATGGQETQYF.

The chain joins TRBV5-1 to TRBJ2-7; 9 positions agree with TRBD2. The V and J ends lost 3 bases and 0 bases, in that order; junction bases with no gene match: 10. From germline, CDR1 is SGHRS and CDR2 YFSETQ. The CDR3 is 17 amino acids. CDR3 amino acids: CASSWGLLAGSSYEQYF. DNA for the CDR3: TGCGCCAGCAGCTGGGGGCTGCTAGCGGGGAGCTCCTACGAGCAGTACTTC. The variable domain in full, with the rest retrieved from reference TRBV5-1 and TRBJ2-7, is KAGVTQTPRYLIKTRGQQVTLSCSPISGHRSVSWYQQTPGQGLQFLFEYFSETQRNKGNFPGRFSGRQFSNSRSEMNVSTLELGDSALYLCASSWGLLAGSSYEQYFGPGTRLTVT.